The 14 T cell receptor beta chains presented below share a single source sample, sequenced in a study of OX40 agonist ivuxolimab in advanced cancers. Data came from immunoSEQ multiplex PCR; TCRdb stores just in-frame clones and leaves some out. There are tens of thousands of clones in the sample; 70% to 90% occur only once, and 0.85% to 1% lies in the top ten. The material sequenced was CD4+ or CD8+ T cells sorted from blood, taken in a trial of the OX40 agonist ivuxolimab. All receptors come from an adult with an advanced solid tumor such as melanoma, head and neck, liver or kidney cancer.

In the case of this clone: The DNA is left out, because the CDR3 cannot be placed on it with certainty; the CDR3 is given as TCRdb lists it. The CDR3: CASILDRAGNTEAFF. The rearrangement joins TRBV23-1 to TRBJ1-1; the table's D call TRBD1 went unverified against the DNA. TRBV23-1 is an open reading frame whose function is uncertain. The CDR3 length is 15 residues, termini included.

This clone occurred once. The CDR3 here is CASSALTGGGRETQYF. The CDR3 DNA reads as TGTGCCAGCAGTGCCCTTACAGGGGGCGGCAGAGAGACCCAGTACTTC. The chain employs TRBV2 and TRBJ2-5, with TRBD1 matching 9 bases. Trimming took 4 bases from V and 4 from J; bases not matched to a gene: 10. Germline V CDR1 and CDR2: SNHLY, FYNNEI. The CDR3 spans 16 residues.

Only one count was recorded for this clone. Here the CDR3 DNA reads TGTGCCATCAGTGAGGACAGAACCACAATGAACACTGAAGCTTTCTTT. This sequence encodes CAISEDRTTMNTEAFF. The chain links TRBV10-3 to TRBJ1-1, with D possibly being TRBD1 (5 bases). The germline CDR1 and CDR2 sequences are ENHRY and SYGVKD. The CDR3 loop spans 16 amino acids. Between the trimmed V and J ends, which lost 2 bases and 0 bases, there was a span of 13 bases.

The chain combines TRBV7-3 with TRBJ2-5; D unresolved. The CDR3 extends over 15 amino acids. Germline V gene sequence: CDR1 SGHTA, CDR2 FQGTGA. Trimming left V 2 bases short and J 4 bases short, with 14 bases between. CDR3 sequence reads: CASSLSPGLGETQYF. CDR3 bases: TGTGCCAGCAGCTTATCGCCAGGCCTAGGAGAGACCCAGTACTTC.

This CDR3 reads CASSPAGGTGELFF. DNA for the CDR3: TGTGCCAGCAGCCCCGCGGGCGGGACCGGGGAGCTGTTTTTT. The chain has TRBV7-7 and TRBJ2-2, with D perhaps matching TRBD2 (5 bases). The CDR3 sequence is 14 residues long. V dropped 5 bases and J dropped 5 bases, with 12 bases sitting between them. The V gene's germline CDR1 is SSHAT and CDR2 FNYEAQ (reference sequence).

The V gene is TRBV6-1, the J gene TRBJ1-5; the D is unclear. CDR1 MNHNS and CDR2 SASEGT come from the germline V gene. The CDR3 sequence is 14 residues long. V gave up 6 bases and J gave up 0 bases, with 9 bases separating them. This CDR3 reads CASRRRNSNQPQHF. In nucleotides, the CDR3 is TGTGCCAGCAGGCGGAGGAATAGCAATCAGCCCCAGCATTTT.

This clone was found a few times. The rearrangement uses TRBV2 and TRBJ1-6, with D hard to call. Germline CDR1 is SNHLY and CDR2 is FYNNEI. V lost 6 bases and J 9 bases, leaving 15 bases between the germline ends. The CDR3 sequence is 14 residues long. Here the CDR3 reads CASRNDKGTSPLHF. In DNA form, the CDR3 reads TGTGCCAGCAGGAATGACAAGGGAACTTCACCCCTCCACTTT. The full variable domain, rest sourced from reference TRBV2 and TRBJ1-6, is EPEVTQTPSHQVTQMGQEVILRCVPISNHLYFYWYRQILGQKVEFLVSFYNNEISEKSEIFDDQFSVERPDGSNFTLKIRSTKLEDSAMYFCASRNDKGTSPLHFGNGTRLTVT.

The rearrangement uses TRBV10-3 and TRBJ2-7; 9 bases align to TRBD2. The CDR3 runs 17 residues. J was trimmed by 4 bases and V by 7 bases; bases with no gene match: 17. Germline lookup yields CDR1 ENHRY and CDR2 SYGVKD. The CDR3 coding sequence is TGTGCCATCAAAGGGGGGGCGGGGGGGCCGCGTATGTACGAGCAGTACTTC. Protein: CAIKGGAGGPRMYEQYF.

V is TRBV4-2 and J is TRBJ1-4; 8 positions agree with TRBD1. Trimming at V came to 2 bases and at J to 8 bases, leaving 10 bases not matched to a gene. The CDR3 consists of 16 residues. In germline, CDR1 is LGHNA, CDR2 YNFKEQ. The CDR3 loop reads CASSQPGTGFREKLFF. The CDR3 DNA is TGTGCCAGCAGCCAACCAGGGACAGGATTTCGAGAAAAACTGTTTTTT.

J is TRBJ2-7 and V is TRBV6-1, with 12 positions matching TRBD2. Germline V lookup: CDR1 MNHNS, CDR2 SASEGT. This CDR3 region has 13 residues. Germline trimming cut 8 bases from V and 8 bases from J; bases unmatched to any gene: 7. The CDR3 nucleotides are TGTGCCAGCGAACTAGCGGGGGGTAGTCAGCAGTACTTC. This encodes CASELAGGSQQYF.

This chain uses TRBV18 with TRBJ2-5, with D possibly being TRBD1 (5 bases). V lost 5 bases to trimming and J lost 4 bases, with 8 bases between them. CDR3 length: 12 amino acids. Germline V CDR1 and CDR2: KGHSH, LQKENI. CDR3 coding DNA: TGTGCCAGCTCAGACAGAGGAGAGACCCAGTACTTC. Translation gives CASSDRGETQYF.

The J gene is TRBJ2-1, the V gene TRBV5-8, with TRBD2 matching over 13 bases. Losses at the gene ends were 4 bases for V and 0 bases for J; bases not matched to a gene: 7. CDR3 size: 18 residues. Germline V gene data show CDR1 as SGHTS and CDR2 as YDEGEE. The CDR3 spells CASSQGLAGLGSYNEQFF. CDR3 bases: TGTGCCAGCAGCCAGGGACTAGCGGGGCTGGGCTCCTACAATGAGCAGTTCTTC.

This clone has only a few counts. The J gene is TRBJ2-7, the V gene TRBV14; D not resolved. The CDR3 sequence is 13 residues long. Germline V gives CDR1 SGHDN, CDR2 FVKESK. V was cut by 3 bases and J by 1 base, with 7 bases left in between. This CDR3 is CASSQGRSYEQYF. The CDR3 DNA sequence: TGTGCCAGCAGCCAGGGAAGGTCCTACGAGCAGTACTTC.

The chain joins TRBV7-3 to TRBJ2-5; D may match TRBD1 or TRBD2 (5 bases each). The CDR3 is 14 amino acids. CDR1 and CDR2 (germline): SGHTA, FQGTGA. Trimming took off 3 bases at V and 4 bases at J, with 12 bases between the two ends. The DNA for the CDR3 is TGTGCCAGCAGCTTGGCCGGGGCCGGAGAGACCCAGTACTTC. Translating gives CASSLAGAGETQYF.